Below, 17 T cell receptor beta chains from the same sample are listed, as sequenced in a study of blood T cell repertoires in COVID-19. Produced via immunoSEQ multiplex PCR; TCRdb's table is partial and in-frame only. Among about 140,000 clones listed, over 70% were seen once. The sequenced sample was peripheral blood. The receptors were sampled from a man aged 50-59 years with active COVID-19.

The gene calls are TRBV11-2 and TRBJ1-5, with D unresolved. From germline, CDR1 is SGHAT and CDR2 FQNNGV. This CDR3 contains 13 residues. Between the trimmed V and J ends, which lost 1 base and 3 bases, there was a span of 4 bases. CDR3 sequence reads: CASSLGHNQPQHF. DNA of the CDR3: TGTGCCAGCAGCTTAGGGCACAATCAGCCCCAGCATTTT.

The CDR3 protein is CASSQVPGIDTQYF. CDR3 sequence (DNA): TGCGCCAGCAGCCAAGTTCCAGGGATAGATACGCAGTATTTT. The V and J genes are TRBV4-1 and TRBJ2-3; tentatively, D is TRBD1 (5 bases). The CDR3 spans 14 residues. Germline CDR1 is MGHRA and CDR2 is YSYEKL. Trimming cost V 1 base and J 5 bases, with 10 bases left between them.

The chain carries TRBV6-5 and TRBJ1-2; possible D gene TRBD1, 5 bases. The CDR3 extends over 14 amino acids. Trimming pared 6 bases from V and 7 bases from J, leaving 18 bases between. In germline, CDR1 is MNHEY, CDR2 SVGAGI. For the CDR3, the DNA is TGTGCCAGCAGCCCCGGACTGACTAGGGGTGGCTACACCTTC. Translation: CASSPGLTRGGYTF.

This clone has just one count. The chain couples TRBV5-6 to TRBJ1-2, with TRBD1 matching over 7 bases. The J segment lost 3 bases and the V segment lost 6 bases, leaving 8 bases of the junction unmatched. Germline V gene lookup returns CDR1 SGHDT and CDR2 YYEEEE. The CDR3 runs 14 residues. The CDR3 protein is CASTLPGTDYGYTF. The CDR3 DNA reads as TGTGCCAGCACCCTTCCGGGGACAGACTATGGCTACACCTTC.

The chain recombines TRBV20-1 with TRBJ2-7; D ambiguous. The CDR3 consists of 11 residues. CDR1 and CDR2 from the germline V gene are DFQATT and SNEGSKA (reference sequence). V shed 4 bases and J shed 3 bases, with 7 bases lying between them. CDR3 region: CSAKDIYEQYF. CDR3 in DNA: TGCAGTGCTAAAGACATCTACGAGCAGTACTTC.

The chain employs TRBV19 and TRBJ1-2, with D possibly being TRBD1 (5 bases). Per germline, CDR1 LNHDA and CDR2 SQIVND (reference sequence). The CDR3 extends over 14 amino acids. The V gene lost 5 bases and the J gene lost 4 bases, with 14 bases spanning the gap. CDR3 protein: CASSSDSITYGYTF. The CDR3 region has the DNA TGTGCCAGTAGTTCCGACAGTATCACCTATGGCTACACCTTC.

A few counts support this clone. The chain joins TRBV6-6 to TRBJ2-7; weak D call: TRBD1 (6 bases). Trimming left V 5 bases short and J 4 bases short, with 9 bases between. The CDR3 has 12 amino acids. CDR1 is MNHNY and CDR2 is SVGAGI in the germline V gene (reference sequence). This chain's CDR3 is CASSRTEYEQYF. CDR3 sequence (DNA): TGTGCCAGCAGTCGGACAGAATACGAGCAGTACTTC.

V gene TRBV2 combines with J gene TRBJ1-1; TRBD1 aligns across 7 bases. Trimming cost V 2 bases and J 7 bases; bases outside gene matches: 10. CDR1 SNHLY and CDR2 FYNNEI come from the germline V gene. This CDR3 spans 15 amino acids. CDR3 nucleotides: TGTGCCAGCAGTGAAAACAGACAGGGATTAGGTGAAGCTTTCTTT. Translating gives CASSENRQGLGEAFF.

This clone was recorded only once. The chain recombines TRBV6-5 with TRBJ2-7; a possible D gene is TRBD2 (5 bases). Germline assignment: CDR1 MNHEY and CDR2 SVGAGI. The CDR3 loop spans 16 amino acids. V was trimmed by 0 bases and J by 4 bases, leaving 16 bases between them. The CDR3 sequence: CASSYSSARRDYEQYF. The DNA for the CDR3 is TGTGCCAGCAGTTACTCCTCAGCCCGCCGGGATTACGAGCAGTACTTC.

This rearrangement joins TRBV7-6 to TRBJ1-5; 8 bases align to TRBD1. Germline V gene data show CDR1 as SGHVS and CDR2 as FNYEAQ. The CDR3 sequence is 18 residues long. Trimming removed 4 bases from V and 2 bases from J; junction bases left unmatched: 13. CDR3 sequence: CASSSQDRGQFGNQPQHF. The CDR3 region has the DNA TGTGCCAGCAGCTCGCAAGACAGGGGCCAGTTTGGCAATCAGCCCCAGCATTTT.

The CDR3 sequence is CATLQGVGEKLFF. The CDR3 DNA sequence: TGTGCCACGCTACAGGGGGTCGGCGAAAAACTGTTTTTT. The genes are TRBV10-3 and TRBJ1-4; 8 bases align to TRBD1. Germline V lookup: CDR1 ENHRY, CDR2 SYGVKD. V lost 10 bases and J lost 8; bases outside the gene matches: 9. CDR3 length: 13 amino acids.

The chain carries TRBV5-5 and TRBJ1-2, with 8 bases identical to TRBD1. From germline, CDR1 is SGHKS and CDR2 YYEKEE (reference sequence). CDR3 length: 15 amino acids. V shed 3 bases and J 7 bases; nucleotides not matched to a gene: 11. The CDR3 DNA sequence: TGTGCCAGCAGCTCCCTAGGACAGGGTCTTTCTGGCTACACCTTC. Protein sequence: CASSSLGQGLSGYTF. The full variable domain, in which reference TRBV5-5 and TRBJ1-2 provide the parts outside the CDR3, is DAGVTQSPTHLIKTRGQQVTLRCSPISGHKSVSWYQQVLGQGPQFIFQYYEKEERGRGNFPDRFSARQFPNYSSELNVNALLLGDSALYLCASSSLGQGLSGYTFGSGTRLTVV.

J is TRBJ2-1 and V is TRBV24-1; D is unclear. The V and J ends lost 4 bases and 9 bases respectively, with 9 bases between them. Germline CDR1 KGHDR, CDR2 SFDVKD. This CDR3 contains 12 residues. CDR3 nucleotide sequence: TGTGCCACCAGTGACCCCGACTCTGAGCAGTTCTTC. Translation gives CATSDPDSEQFF.

The chain couples TRBV19 to TRBJ2-1; D is possibly TRBD1 (6 bases). This CDR3 region has 17 residues. V dropped 8 bases and J dropped 9 bases, with 29 bases sitting between them. Germline CDR1 reads LNHDA; CDR2 reads SQIVND (reference sequence). The CDR3 DNA sequence: TGTGCCAGTGACCAAGGTCAGGGGCGGTTGGATGGGGGTGAGCAGTTCTTC. Protein product: CASDQGQGRLDGGEQFF.

The J gene is TRBJ1-2, the V gene TRBV6-5, with 7 bases lining up with TRBD1. Germline lookup yields CDR1 MNHEY and CDR2 SVGAGI. The V segment lost 2 bases and the J segment 2 bases; nucleotides outside the gene matches: 5. The CDR3 runs 15 residues. The CDR3 protein is CASSYTGQSNYGYTF. In DNA form, the CDR3 reads TGTGCCAGCAGTTACACGGGACAGTCAAACTATGGCTACACCTTC.

This clone was recorded only once. The CDR3 here is CAWNPGNTEAFF. CDR3 nucleotide sequence: TGTGCCTGGAACCCAGGGAACACTGAAGCTTTCTTT. V usage is TRBV30 and J usage is TRBJ1-1; D remains ambiguous. The CDR3 has 12 amino acids. Germline V gene lookup returns CDR1 GTSNPN and CDR2 SVGIG (reference sequence). Trimming shortened V by 4 bases and J by 1 base, and 7 bases separated the two germline ends.

This chain connects TRBV19 to TRBJ2-3; 10 positions agree with TRBD2. Germline V gene sequence: CDR1 LNHDA, CDR2 SQIVND (reference sequence). V trimming: 2 bases; J trimming: 6 bases; junction bases outside the gene matches: 11. CDR3 length: 17 residues. CDR3 DNA sequence: TGTGCCAGTAGTATACTTATAGCGGGGGGCCGAGGGGATACGCAGTATTTT. This gives the protein CASSILIAGGRGDTQYF. Full variable domain (outside the CDR3, taken from reference TRBV19 and TRBJ2-3): DGGITQSPKYLFRKEGQNVTLSCEQNLNHDAMYWYRQDPGQGLRLIYYSQIVNDFQKGDIAEGYSVSREKKESFPLTVTSAQKNPTAFYLCASSILIAGGRGDTQYFGPGTRLTVL.